This T cell receptor beta chain comes out of a study of T cells in Graves' hyperthyroidism and ophthalmopathy. There are a few counts of this clonotype. RNA transcripts provided the source from which TCR beta CDR3 regions were amplified. The TCR CDR3 was amplified in a first-round RT-PCR using the HTBI primer set. TCRdb analysed the multiplex PCR reads with MiXCR anew, one entry per CDR3 protein. The sample lists around 540,000 distinct CDR3 sequences, about 16% occurring once. Germline lookup yields CDR1 MNHNY and CDR2 SVGAGI (reference sequence). This CDR3 is 15 amino acids long. Trimming cost V 4 bases and J 4 bases; bases outside gene matches: 10.

V usage is TRBV6-6 and J usage is TRBJ2-7, with TRBD1 matching 7 bases. Sequenced input: blood. The TCR sequence derives from a woman aged 30 to 39 with Graves' ophthalmopathy. Written as DNA, the CDR3 is TGTGCCAGCAGTTCCTCGGGACAGTCGTTATACGAGCAGTACTTC. It encodes CASSSSGQSLYEQYF.